This T cell receptor (beta chain) is from a study of blood T cell repertoires in COVID-19. The assay was immunoSEQ multiplex PCR, and TCRdb's table has in-frame clones only and misses some. The sample holds 65,000 to 95,000 clones, approximately 86% seen once. Trimming at V came to 6 bases and at J to 7 bases, leaving 0 bases not matched to a gene. CDR3 length equals 12 residues. Germline V gene data show CDR1 as MGHDK and CDR2 as SYGVNS. The genes are TRBV25-1 and TRBJ1-4; 9 nucleotides match TRBD1. The TCR sequence derives from a man in his 70s with acute or convalescent COVID-19. Sequencing was carried out using peripheral blood. For the CDR3, the DNA is TGTGCCAGCAGGGACAGGGGTGAAAAACTGTTTTTT. The encoded protein is CASRDRGEKLFF.